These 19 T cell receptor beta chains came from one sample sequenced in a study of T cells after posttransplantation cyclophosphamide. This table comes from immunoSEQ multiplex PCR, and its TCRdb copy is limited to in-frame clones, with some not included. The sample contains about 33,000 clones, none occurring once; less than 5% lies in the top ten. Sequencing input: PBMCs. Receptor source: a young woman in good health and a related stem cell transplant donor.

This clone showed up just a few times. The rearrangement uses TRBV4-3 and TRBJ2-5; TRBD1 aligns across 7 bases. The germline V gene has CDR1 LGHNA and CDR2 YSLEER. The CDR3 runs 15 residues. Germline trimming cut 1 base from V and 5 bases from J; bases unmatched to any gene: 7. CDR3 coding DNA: TGCGCCAGCAGCCAAGCGGCGACAGGGTCTGAGACCCAGTACTTC. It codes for CASSQAATGSETQYF.

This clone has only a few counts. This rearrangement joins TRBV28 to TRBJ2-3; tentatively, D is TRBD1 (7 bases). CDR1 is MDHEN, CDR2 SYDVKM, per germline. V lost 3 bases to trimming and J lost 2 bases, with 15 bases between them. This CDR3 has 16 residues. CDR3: CASSFGGRGITDTQYF. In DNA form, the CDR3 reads TGTGCCAGCAGTTTCGGGGGCAGGGGGATCACAGATACGCAGTATTTT.

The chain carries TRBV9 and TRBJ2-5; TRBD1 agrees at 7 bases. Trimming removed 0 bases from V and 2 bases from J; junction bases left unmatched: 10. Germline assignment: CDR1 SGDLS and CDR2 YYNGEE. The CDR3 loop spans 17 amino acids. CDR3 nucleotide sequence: TGTGCCAGCAGCGTAGGAGGGGGCTCGCGCCCTCAAGAGACCCAGTACTTC. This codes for CASSVGGGSRPQETQYF.

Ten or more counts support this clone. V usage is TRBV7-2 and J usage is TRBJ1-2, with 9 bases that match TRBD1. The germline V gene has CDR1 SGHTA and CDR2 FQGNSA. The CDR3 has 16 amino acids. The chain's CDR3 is CAWHRQTGGVGYGYTF. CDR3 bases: TGTGCTTGGCACAGACAAACAGGGGGCGTCGGCTATGGCTACACCTTC. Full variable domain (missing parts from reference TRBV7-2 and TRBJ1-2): GAGVSQSPSNKVTEKGKDVELRCDPISGHTALYWYRQSLGQGLEFLIYFQGNSAPDKSGLPSDRFSAERTGGSVSTLTIQRTQQEDSAVYLCAWHRQTGGVGYGYTFGSGTRLTVV.

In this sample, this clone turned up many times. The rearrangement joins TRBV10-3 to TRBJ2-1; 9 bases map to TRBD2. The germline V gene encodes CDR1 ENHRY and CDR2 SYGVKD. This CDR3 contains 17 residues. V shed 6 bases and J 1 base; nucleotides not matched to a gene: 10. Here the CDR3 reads CAISPPLSGGSYNEQFF. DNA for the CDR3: TGTGCCATCAGCCCACCTCTGAGCGGGGGGTCCTACAATGAGCAGTTCTTC.

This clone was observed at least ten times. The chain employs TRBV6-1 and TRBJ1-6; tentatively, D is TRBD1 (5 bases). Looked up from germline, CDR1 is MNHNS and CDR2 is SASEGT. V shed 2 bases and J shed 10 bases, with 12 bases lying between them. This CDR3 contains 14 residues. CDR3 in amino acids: CASSEYRQLSPLHF. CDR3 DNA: TGTGCCAGCAGTGAATATCGACAGCTCTCACCCCTCCACTTT.

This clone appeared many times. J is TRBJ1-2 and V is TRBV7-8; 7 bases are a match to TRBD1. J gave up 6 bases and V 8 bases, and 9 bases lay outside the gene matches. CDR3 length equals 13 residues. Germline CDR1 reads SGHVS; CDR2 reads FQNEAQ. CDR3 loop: CASATRTGDGYTF. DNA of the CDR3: TGTGCCAGCGCCACACGGACAGGAGATGGCTACACCTTC.

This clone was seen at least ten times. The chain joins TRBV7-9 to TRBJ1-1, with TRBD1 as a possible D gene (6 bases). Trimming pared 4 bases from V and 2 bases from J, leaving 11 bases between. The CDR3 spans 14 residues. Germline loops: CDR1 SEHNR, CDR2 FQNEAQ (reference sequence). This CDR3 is CASSSQGANTEAFF. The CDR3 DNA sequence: TGTGCCAGCAGCTCACAGGGAGCAAACACTGAAGCTTTCTTT.

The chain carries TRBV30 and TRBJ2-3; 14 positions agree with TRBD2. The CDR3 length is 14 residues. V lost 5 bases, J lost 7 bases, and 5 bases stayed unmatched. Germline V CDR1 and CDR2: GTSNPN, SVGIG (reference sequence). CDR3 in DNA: TGTGCCTGGGGGACTAGCGGGGGAATGTATACGCAGTATTTT. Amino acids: CAWGTSGGMYTQYF.

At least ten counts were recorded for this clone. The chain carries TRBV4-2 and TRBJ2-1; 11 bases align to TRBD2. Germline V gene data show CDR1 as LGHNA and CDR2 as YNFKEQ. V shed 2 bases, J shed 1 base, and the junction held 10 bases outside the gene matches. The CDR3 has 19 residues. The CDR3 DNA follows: TGTGCCAGCAGCCAAAGGGAGACTGGGACTAGCGGATCCTACAATGAGCAGTTCTTC. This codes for CASSQRETGTSGSYNEQFF.

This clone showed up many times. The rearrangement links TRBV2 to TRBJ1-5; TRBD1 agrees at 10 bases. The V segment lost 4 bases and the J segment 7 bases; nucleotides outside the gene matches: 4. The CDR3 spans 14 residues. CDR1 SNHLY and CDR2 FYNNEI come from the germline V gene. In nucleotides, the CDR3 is TGTGCCAGCAGTGTCGGGGGACAGGGGCAGCCCCAGCATTTT. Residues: CASSVGGQGQPQHF.

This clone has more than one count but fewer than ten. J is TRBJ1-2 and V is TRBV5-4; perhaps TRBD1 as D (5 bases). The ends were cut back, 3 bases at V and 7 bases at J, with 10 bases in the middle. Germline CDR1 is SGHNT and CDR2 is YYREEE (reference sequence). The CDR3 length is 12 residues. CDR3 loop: CASSYTGGGYTF. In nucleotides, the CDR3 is TGTGCCAGCAGCTATACAGGCGGTGGCTACACCTTC.

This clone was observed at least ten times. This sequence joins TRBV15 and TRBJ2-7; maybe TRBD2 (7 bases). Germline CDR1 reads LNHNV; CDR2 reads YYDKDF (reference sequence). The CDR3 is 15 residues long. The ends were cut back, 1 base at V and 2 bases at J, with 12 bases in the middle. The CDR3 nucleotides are TGTGCCACCAGCAGAGCGGGGGGCGATACCTACGAGCAGTACTTC. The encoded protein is CATSRAGGDTYEQYF.

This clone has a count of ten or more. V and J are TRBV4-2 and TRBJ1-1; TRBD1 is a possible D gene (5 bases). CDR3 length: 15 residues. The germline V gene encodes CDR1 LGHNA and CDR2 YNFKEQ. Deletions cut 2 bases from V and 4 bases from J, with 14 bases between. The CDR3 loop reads CASSQPRAGGTEAFF. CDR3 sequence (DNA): TGTGCCAGCAGCCAACCTAGGGCGGGGGGCACTGAAGCTTTCTTT.

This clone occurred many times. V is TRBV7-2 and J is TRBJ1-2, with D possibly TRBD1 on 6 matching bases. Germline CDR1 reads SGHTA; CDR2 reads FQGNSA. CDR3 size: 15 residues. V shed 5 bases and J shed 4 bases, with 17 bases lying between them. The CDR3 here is CASSIERGTSYGYTF. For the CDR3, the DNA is TGTGCCAGCAGCATCGAGAGGGGGACCAGCTATGGCTACACCTTC.

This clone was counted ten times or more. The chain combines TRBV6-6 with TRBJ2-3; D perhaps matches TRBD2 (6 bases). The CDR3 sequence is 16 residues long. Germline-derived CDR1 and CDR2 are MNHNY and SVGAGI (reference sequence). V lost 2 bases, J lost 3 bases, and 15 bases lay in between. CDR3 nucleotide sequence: TGTGCCAGCAGTTACCCAGAACTAGCCTCAACAGATACGCAGTATTTT. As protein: CASSYPELASTDTQYF.

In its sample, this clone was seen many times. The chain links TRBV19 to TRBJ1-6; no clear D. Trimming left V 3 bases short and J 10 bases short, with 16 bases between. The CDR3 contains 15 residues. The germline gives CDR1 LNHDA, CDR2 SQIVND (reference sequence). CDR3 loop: CASSIRWVEGSPLHF. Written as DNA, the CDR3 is TGTGCCAGTAGTATCCGGTGGGTAGAGGGCTCACCCCTCCACTTT.

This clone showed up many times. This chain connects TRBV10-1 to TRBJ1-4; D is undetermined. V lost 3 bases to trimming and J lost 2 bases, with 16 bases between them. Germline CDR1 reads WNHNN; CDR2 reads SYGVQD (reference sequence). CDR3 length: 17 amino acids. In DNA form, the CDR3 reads TGCGCCAGCAGTGATCAATCTACAGCCGAGACTAATGAAAAACTGTTTTTT. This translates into CASSDQSTAETNEKLFF.

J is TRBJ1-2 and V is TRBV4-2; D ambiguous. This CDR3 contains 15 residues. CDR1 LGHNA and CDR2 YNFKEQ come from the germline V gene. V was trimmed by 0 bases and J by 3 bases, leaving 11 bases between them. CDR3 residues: CASSQDPRSYYGYTF. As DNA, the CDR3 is TGTGCCAGCAGCCAAGACCCCAGGTCCTACTATGGCTACACCTTC.